This T cell receptor (beta chain) is drawn from a study of memory CD4+ T cells and cytomegalovirus serostatus. Background on the study: Healthy Belgian adult donors included fewer than 10 CMV-positive and about two dozen CMV-negative people. Study findings and constraints: The CMV-associated TCR signature appears largely within the CD4+ memory repertoire. Of under 200 reported CMV TCRbeta sequences, under 80 were found in memory CD4+ repertoires.

The sort gate was single viable CD3+CD4+CD8-CD45RO+ cells for memory CD4+ T cells. For this clone: The antigen is unknown.

Profiling relied on immunoSEQ multiplex PCR, and the TCRdb table lists in-frame clones only, not all of them. The sample has tens of thousands of clones, roughly four fifths seen once. With V trimmed by 5 bases and J by 9 bases, 8 bases remained unmatched. The CDR3 runs to 15 residues. CDR1 and CDR2 from the germline V gene are ENHRY and SYGVKD. The V call is TRBV10-3, the J call TRBJ2-2; 11 bases agree with TRBD2. Material: memory CD4+ T cells from blood. The origin of this receptor is an adult in good health and CMV-seronegative. This CDR3 is CAISLTGTSGRELFF. CDR3 coding DNA: TGTGCCATCAGTTTAACCGGGACTAGCGGTCGGGAGCTGTTTTTT.